This T cell receptor beta chain is drawn from a study of CD8 T cells in ankylosing spondylitis. The study, taken as a whole, reports: Some of the motif variants had earlier been found in reactive arthritis patients' fluid and blood. The study looked at matched synovial fluid samples from ankylosing spondylitis patients. Disease-linked clones were reported to be significantly enriched there. Clones that were linked to disease were CD8+ and were relatively rare in peripheral blood. For ankylosing spondylitis blood, a TCR beta motif of several highly homologous variants appeared characteristic.

This clonotype was seen a handful of times. Its antigen is currently unknown. The V gene lost 0 bases and the J gene lost 2 bases, with 6 bases spanning the gap. Germline V gene lookup returns CDR1 SGHKS and CDR2 YYEKEE (reference sequence). The CDR3 is 13 residues long. Quantitative molecular-barcoded 5'-RACE generated the TCR beta libraries. One entry per CDR3 protein, called by TCRdb with MiXCR from the 5' RACE reads. Of about 90,000 distinct CDR3 sequences listed, about 9% were seen once; the top ten hold 30% to 35%. Input material: blood, either unsorted or a sorted T cell fraction (not recorded which). This chain connects TRBV5-5 to TRBJ2-7; D is unresolved. This receptor was obtained from a male donor with ankylosing spondylitis. The CDR3 here is CASSLALAYEQYF. The DNA for the CDR3 is TGTGCCAGCAGCTTGGCCCTGGCCTACGAGCAGTACTTC.